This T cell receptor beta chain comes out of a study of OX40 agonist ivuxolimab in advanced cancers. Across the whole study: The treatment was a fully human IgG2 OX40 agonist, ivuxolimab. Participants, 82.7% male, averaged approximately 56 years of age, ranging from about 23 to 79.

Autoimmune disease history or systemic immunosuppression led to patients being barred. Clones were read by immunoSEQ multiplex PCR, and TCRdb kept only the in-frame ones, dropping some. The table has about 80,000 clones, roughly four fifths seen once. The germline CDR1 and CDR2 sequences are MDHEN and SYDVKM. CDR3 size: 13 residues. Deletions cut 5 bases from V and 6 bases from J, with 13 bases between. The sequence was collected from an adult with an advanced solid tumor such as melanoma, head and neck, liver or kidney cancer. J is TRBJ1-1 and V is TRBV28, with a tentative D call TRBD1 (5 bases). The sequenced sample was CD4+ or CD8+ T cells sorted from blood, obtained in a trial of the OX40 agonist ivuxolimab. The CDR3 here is CASSGLGGAEAFF. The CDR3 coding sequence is TGTGCCAGCAGTGGGTTGGGGGGAGCTGAAGCTTTCTTT.